This TCR beta chain was captured in a study of blood T cell repertoires in COVID-19. For the study at large: Acute and convalescent COVID-19 samples came from the United States, Italy and Spain.

Here immunoSEQ multiplex PCR was the method, and the copy in TCRdb shows in-frame clones only, minus some. The repertoire holds 350,000 or so clones, with around 89% as singletons. Seattle patients were enrolled during active infection and followed longitudinally. Germline V gene sequence: CDR1 LNHNV, CDR2 YYDKDF (reference sequence). The CDR3 totals 16 residues. Germline trimming cut 2 bases from V and 2 bases from J; bases unmatched to any gene: 6. Sequencing was carried out using peripheral blood. The V call is TRBV15, the J call TRBJ1-3; 7 bases are shared with TRBD1. This receptor was taken from a woman aged 25 to 45 with COVID-19, enrolled during active disease. The CDR3 nucleotides read TGTGCCACCAGCAGACGAGGGACAGTCCCTGGAAACACCATATATTTT. It yields the protein CATSRRGTVPGNTIYF.